This T cell receptor beta chain was sequenced for a study of cytomegalovirus exposure and HLA in healthy donors. This clone showed up just once. J gave up 3 bases and V 2 bases, and 4 bases lay outside the gene matches. Germline V gene data show CDR1 as MDHEN and CDR2 as SYDVKM. The CDR3 runs to 15 residues. The validation cohort, a group of around 130 subjects, included the donors and was separate from the roughly 600-subject first cohort. Here immunoSEQ multiplex PCR was the method, and the copy in TCRdb shows in-frame clones only, minus some. The sample contains more than 200,000 clones, about 90% of which appear only once.

The TCR was taken from a man younger than 30 in good health and CMV-seropositive. J is TRBJ2-1 and V is TRBV28, with 7 bases identical to TRBD2. The material sequenced was PBMCs. This CDR3 is CASSLEASGYNEQFF. CDR3 in DNA: TGTGCCAGCAGTTTAGAAGCTAGCGGCTACAATGAGCAGTTCTTC. The entire variable domain, with the rest obtained from reference TRBV28 and TRBJ2-1, is as follows: DVKVTQSSRYLVKRTGEKVFLECVQDMDHENMFWYRQDPGLGLRLIYFSYDVKMKEKGDIPEGYSVSREKKERFSLILESASTNQTSMYLCASSLEASGYNEQFFGPGTRLTVL.